This TCR beta chain was profiled in a study of technical replicates of blood from a handful of donors (dated by TCRdb to the late 2010s). V lost 5 bases and J lost 4 bases; the stretch between them is 20 bases long. There are 16 amino acids in the CDR3, from cysteine to phenylalanine inclusive. The CDR3 DNA has 48 bases and is translated from base 1. CDR1 is given as SEHNR and CDR2 as FQNEAQ, both from the germline V gene (reference sequence). Libraries were prepared through the immunoSEQ multiplex PCR assay. The clones in this table, taken by TCRdb from immuneACCESS, are in-frame only. Not every clone is retained; where verified, under half of the shortfall comes from an unresolved V gene, and the cause of the rest is unknown. The sample data list 80,000 to 85,000 clones, and 89% of these were observed just once. The ten most abundant clones make up roughly 0.38% of the sample. About this clone: What antigen it recognizes has not been identified. Within one base of it there is no much larger clone, and no base qualities were kept.

Sequenced sample: T cells isolated from PBMCs. This chain is built from TRBV7-9 and TRBJ1-1, and perhaps TRBD1 as D gene, on 5 matching bases. The receptor was derived from a human donor in good health. The DNA reads as follows: TGTGCCAGCAGCCCCCGGGACGGGAGGCAGAGCACTGAAGCTTTCTTT. Translation gives CASSPRDGRQSTEAFF.